This entry is about one T cell receptor beta chain. Its specificity is unknown. The data derive from a study of T cell responses to AZD1222 COVID-19 vaccine. Study-wide findings and caveats: Among AZD1222 vaccinees, only 5 to 7 were seropositive at baseline.

Sequencing was performed with immunoSEQ multiplex PCR; in TCRdb, only in-frame clones are kept and a portion is missing. The sample has about 120,000 clones, around 89% seen once; the top ten hold roughly 3.6%. The TCR originated in an adult in good health. Here the sequenced sample was peripheral blood, taken on day 0 of AZD1222 vaccination.

The CDR3 sequence: CASRQTGSSYEQYF. The CDR3 coding sequence is TGTGCCAGTAGGCAGACAGGATCTTCCTACGAGCAGTACTTC. V is TRBV19 and J is TRBJ2-7; TRBD1 might be the D (6 bases). The CDR3 sequence is 14 residues long. Per the germline V gene, CDR1 is LNHDA and CDR2 is SQIVND (reference sequence). V dropped 6 bases and J dropped 1 base, with 13 bases sitting between them.